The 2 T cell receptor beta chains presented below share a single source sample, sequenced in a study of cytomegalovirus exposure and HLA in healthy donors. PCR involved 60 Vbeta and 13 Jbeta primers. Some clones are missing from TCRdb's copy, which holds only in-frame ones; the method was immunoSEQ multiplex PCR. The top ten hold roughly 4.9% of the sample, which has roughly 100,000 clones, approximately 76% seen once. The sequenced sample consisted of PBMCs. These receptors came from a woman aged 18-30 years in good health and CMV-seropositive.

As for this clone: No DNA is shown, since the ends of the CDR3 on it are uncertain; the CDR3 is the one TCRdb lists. CDR3 protein: CASSSSTGEDGYTF. This chain joins TRBV27 and TRBJ1-2; the table names TRBD1, a call not compared with the DNA. CDR1 is MNHEY, CDR2 SMNVEV, per germline (reference sequence). The CDR3 is made up of 14 amino acids, end residues included.

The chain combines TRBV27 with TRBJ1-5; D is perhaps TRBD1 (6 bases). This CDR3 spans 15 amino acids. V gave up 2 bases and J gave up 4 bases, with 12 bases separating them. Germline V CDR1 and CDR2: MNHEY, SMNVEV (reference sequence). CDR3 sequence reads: CASSLPAGENQPQHF. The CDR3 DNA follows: TGTGCCAGCAGTTTACCCGCAGGGGAAAATCAGCCCCAGCATTTT.